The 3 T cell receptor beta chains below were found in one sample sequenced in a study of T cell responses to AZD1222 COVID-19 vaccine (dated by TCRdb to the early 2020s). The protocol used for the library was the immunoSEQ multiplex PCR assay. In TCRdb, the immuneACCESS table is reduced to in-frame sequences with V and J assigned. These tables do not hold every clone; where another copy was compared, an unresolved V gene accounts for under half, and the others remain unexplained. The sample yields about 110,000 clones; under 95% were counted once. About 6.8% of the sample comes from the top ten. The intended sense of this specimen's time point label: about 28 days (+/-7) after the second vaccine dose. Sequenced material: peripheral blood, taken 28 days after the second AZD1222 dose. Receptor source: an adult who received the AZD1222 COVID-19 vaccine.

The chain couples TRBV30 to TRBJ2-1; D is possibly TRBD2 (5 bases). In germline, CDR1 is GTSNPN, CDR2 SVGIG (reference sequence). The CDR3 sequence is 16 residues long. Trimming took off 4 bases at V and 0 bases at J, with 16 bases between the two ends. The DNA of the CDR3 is TGTGCCTGGACTGGTGAAACGGGAAGCTCCTACAATGAGCAGTTCTTC. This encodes CAWTGETGSSYNEQFF.

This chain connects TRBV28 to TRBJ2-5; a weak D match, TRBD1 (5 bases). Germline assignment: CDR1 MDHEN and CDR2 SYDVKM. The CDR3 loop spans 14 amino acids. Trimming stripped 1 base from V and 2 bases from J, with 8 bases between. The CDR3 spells CASSLLGPQETQYF. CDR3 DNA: TGTGCCAGCAGTTTATTGGGGCCTCAAGAGACCCAGTACTTC. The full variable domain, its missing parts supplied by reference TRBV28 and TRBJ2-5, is DVKVTQSSRYLVKRTGEKVFLECVQDMDHENMFWYRQDPGLGLRLIYFSYDVKMKEKGDIPEGYSVSREKKERFSLILESASTNQTSMYLCASSLLGPQETQYFGPGTRLLVL.

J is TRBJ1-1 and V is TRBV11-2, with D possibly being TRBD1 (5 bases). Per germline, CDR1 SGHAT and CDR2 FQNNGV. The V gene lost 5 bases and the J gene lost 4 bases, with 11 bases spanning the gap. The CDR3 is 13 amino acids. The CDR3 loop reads CASSPVGATEAFF. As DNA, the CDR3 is TGTGCCAGCAGCCCTGTTGGGGCCACTGAAGCTTTCTTT.